Each of the 24 T cell receptor beta chains below was sequenced from the same sample in a study of control samples from healthy donors and cancer patients. Profiling relied on immunoSEQ multiplex PCR, and the TCRdb table lists in-frame clones only, not all of them. The sample lists 120,000 or so clones, less than 95% occurring once. The sequenced material came from blood. Receptors originate from a man younger than 35 in good health.

This clone was observed a few times. This rearrangement joins TRBV6-1 to TRBJ2-1; 9 bases match TRBD1. Trimming took 1 base from V and 7 from J; bases not matched to a gene: 2. The CDR3 length is 14 residues. In germline, CDR1 is MNHNS, CDR2 SASEGT. CDR3 sequence: CASSEGQGGNEQFF. In nucleotides, the CDR3 is TGTGCCAGCAGTGAAGGACAGGGGGGAAATGAGCAGTTCTTC.

This chain links TRBV10-2 with TRBJ2-2; maybe TRBD1 (5 bases). The V end was cut by 7 bases, the J end by 1 base, with 10 bases between. The CDR3 loop spans 14 amino acids. Germline V gene lookup returns CDR1 WSHSY and CDR2 SAAADI. CDR3 region: CASKIQENTGELFF. The CDR3 DNA is TGCGCCAGCAAAATACAGGAGAACACCGGGGAGCTGTTTTTT.

This chain uses TRBV11-3 with TRBJ2-2; D is uncertain. Trimming took 3 bases from V and 5 from J, leaving 7 bases between them. There are 13 residues in the CDR3. CDR1 is SGHNT, CDR2 YENEEA, per germline. CDR3 protein: CASSFIATGELFF. CDR3 bases: TGTGCCAGCAGCTTCATAGCAACCGGGGAGCTGTTTTTT.

This clone was observed a single time. The V gene is TRBV30, the J gene TRBJ1-1, with a possible D match to TRBD1 (6 bases). The V gene lost 2 bases and the J gene lost 1 base, with 11 bases spanning the gap. The V gene's germline CDR1 is GTSNPN and CDR2 SVGIG (reference sequence). There are 14 residues in the CDR3. The CDR3 region has the DNA TGTGCCTGGAGTCTGCTGGGACAGAACACTGAAGCTTTCTTT. It is translated as CAWSLLGQNTEAFF.

V usage is TRBV7-9 and J usage is TRBJ1-1; 7 bases match TRBD1. The CDR3 is made up of 15 amino acids. With V trimmed by 6 bases and J by 3 bases, 10 bases remained unmatched. CDR1 and CDR2 (germline): SEHNR, FQNEAQ (reference sequence). CDR3 DNA sequence: TGTGCCAGCAGTTTCAGACAGGGTCGGGACACTGAAGCTTTCTTT. Protein sequence: CASSFRQGRDTEAFF.

The chain links TRBV7-2 to TRBJ1-1; possible D gene TRBD1, 6 bases. The germline V gene encodes CDR1 SGHTA and CDR2 FQGNSA. This CDR3 has 14 amino acids. Trimming left V 6 bases short and J 0 bases short, with 11 bases between. This chain's CDR3 is CASRITGMNTEAFF. The CDR3 nucleotides read TGTGCCAGCAGGATAACAGGGATGAACACTGAAGCTTTCTTT.

This chain connects TRBV30 to TRBJ2-2; 8 positions match TRBD1. The V gene's germline CDR1 is GTSNPN and CDR2 SVGIG (reference sequence). The CDR3 length is 17 residues. Losses at the gene ends were 0 bases for V and 1 base for J; bases not matched to a gene: 7. This CDR3 reads CAWSVIRGQGNTGELFF. CDR3 sequence (DNA): TGTGCCTGGAGTGTAATCCGCGGACAGGGGAACACCGGGGAGCTGTTTTTT.

V gene TRBV13 combines with J gene TRBJ2-1; D ambiguous. V shed 1 base and J shed 4 bases, with 5 bases lying between them. This CDR3 is 13 amino acids long. CDR1 is PRHDT and CDR2 is FYEKMQ in the germline V gene (reference sequence). CDR3 loop: CASSLVGYNEQFF. Here the CDR3 DNA reads TGTGCCAGCAGCTTAGTCGGGTACAATGAGCAGTTCTTC. Looking up the rest from reference TRBV13 and TRBJ2-1 gives the full variable domain: AAGVIQSPRHLIKEKRETATLKCYPIPRHDTVYWYQQGPGQDPQFLISFYEKMQSDKGSIPDRFSAQQFSDYHSELNMSSLELGDSALYFCASSLVGYNEQFFGPGTRLTVL.

The gene calls are TRBV27 and TRBJ1-5; 9 nucleotides match TRBD1. The germline V gene has CDR1 MNHEY and CDR2 SMNVEV (reference sequence). CDR3 length: 13 residues. Losses at the gene ends were 8 bases for V and 4 bases for J; bases not matched to a gene: 3. The CDR3 sequence is CASRDRANQPQHF. In DNA, the CDR3 is TGTGCCAGCCGGGACAGGGCGAATCAGCCCCAGCATTTT.

V gene TRBV19 combines with J gene TRBJ1-1, with unresolved D. The V end lost 4 bases, the J end lost 0 bases, and 12 bases lay between the germline ends. Germline CDR1 LNHDA, CDR2 SQIVND (reference sequence). The CDR3 length is 15 residues. CDR3 region: CASSKRVTLNTEAFF. CDR3 coding DNA: TGTGCCAGTAGTAAGAGGGTAACGCTGAACACTGAAGCTTTCTTT. Based on the CDR3 plus reference TRBV19 and TRBJ1-1, the full variable domain is DGGITQSPKYLFRKEGQNVTLSCEQNLNHDAMYWYRQDPGQGLRLIYYSQIVNDFQKGDIAEGYSVSREKKESFPLTVTSAQKNPTAFYLCASSKRVTLNTEAFFGQGTRLTVV.

This chain joins TRBV27 and TRBJ2-1; the D is unclear. Trimming took off 5 bases at V and 10 bases at J, with 9 bases between the two ends. This CDR3 region has 11 residues. The germline CDR1 and CDR2 sequences are MNHEY and SMNVEV (reference sequence). The CDR3 bases are TGTGCCAGCAGTGATGGTGGGGAGCAGTTCTTC. The encoded protein is CASSDGGEQFF.

The chain employs TRBV11-2 and TRBJ2-1; 9 positions agree with TRBD2. The length of the CDR3 is 14 residues. With 3 bases clipped from V and 8 bases from J, the junction kept 5 bases outside the gene matches. CDR1 is SGHAT and CDR2 is FQNNGV in the germline V gene. The CDR3 sequence is CASSLAGGIHEQFF. The DNA of the CDR3 is TGTGCCAGCAGCTTGGCGGGGGGGATCCATGAGCAGTTCTTC.

The chain joins TRBV2 to TRBJ1-5; D is uncertain. Trimming removed 6 bases at V and 0 bases at J, with 9 bases between. Germline values: CDR1 SNHLY, CDR2 FYNNEI. The CDR3 is made up of 14 amino acids. The CDR3 spells CASRRAISNQPQHF. The CDR3, as DNA: TGTGCCAGCAGGAGGGCTATTAGCAATCAGCCCCAGCATTTT.

The CDR3 sequence is CASSQDNWASSGWVDTQYF. CDR3 DNA sequence: TGTGCCAGCAGCCAAGATAATTGGGCTAGCTCGGGGTGGGTAGATACGCAGTATTTT. The V call is TRBV3-1 (or the pseudogene TRBV3-2), the J call TRBJ2-3, with D possibly being TRBD2 (5 bases). CDR1 is LGHDT and CDR2 is YNNKEL in the germline V gene (reference sequence). V lost 0 bases, J lost 5 bases, and 24 bases lay in between. The CDR3 runs to 19 residues.

The CDR3 sequence is CASWKRVYGYTF. The CDR3 DNA reads as TGTGCCAGTTGGAAGAGAGTCTATGGCTACACCTTC. The V call is TRBV19, the J call TRBJ1-2; D gene uncertain. Trimming left V 8 bases short and J 4 bases short, with 11 bases between. CDR3 length: 12 amino acids. The germline gives CDR1 LNHDA, CDR2 SQIVND (reference sequence).

The chain is built from TRBV12-3 or TRBV12-4 and TRBJ1-4; unclear D gene. V was cut by 5 bases and J by 5 bases, with 9 bases left in between. The CDR3 runs 13 residues. The CDR3 protein is CASSTRPNEKLFF. The CDR3 DNA reads as TGTGCCAGCAGTACAAGACCGAATGAAAAACTGTTTTTT.

V is TRBV19 and J is TRBJ2-1; the D gene is possibly TRBD1 (6 bases). This CDR3 region has 16 residues. The ends were cut back, 5 bases at V and 6 bases at J, with 20 bases in the middle. Germline CDR1 reads LNHDA; CDR2 reads SQIVND (reference sequence). The CDR3 DNA reads as TGTGCCAGTAGTCCTCCACAGGGCCAGAGGTCCAATGAGCAGTTCTTC. Amino acids: CASSPPQGQRSNEQFF.

This clone came up once. The V call is TRBV5-1, the J call TRBJ1-1, with 10 nucleotides matching TRBD1. The CDR3 contains 12 residues. With 7 bases clipped from V and 5 bases from J, the junction kept 2 bases outside the gene matches. Germline V gene lookup returns CDR1 SGHRS and CDR2 YFSETQ. The CDR3 nucleotides read TGCGCCAGCGGACAGGGGGATACTGAAGCTTTCTTT. Protein product: CASGQGDTEAFF.

In its sample, this clone was seen a few times. This chain joins TRBV3-1 (or the pseudogene TRBV3-2) and TRBJ2-7, with D maybe TRBD2 (5 bases). Germline V gene lookup returns CDR1 LGHDT and CDR2 YNNKEL (reference sequence). The CDR3 loop spans 14 amino acids. The V gene lost 1 base and the J gene lost 7 bases, with 14 bases spanning the gap. The CDR3 protein is CASSQAGEMREQYF. The DNA for the CDR3 is TGTGCCAGCAGCCAAGCTGGGGAGATGAGGGAGCAGTACTTC.

The V call is TRBV2, the J call TRBJ1-5, with D unclear. With 3 bases removed from V and 0 bases from J, the gap between germline ends came to 9 bases. The CDR3 extends over 15 amino acids. In germline, CDR1 is SNHLY, CDR2 FYNNEI. CDR3 sequence (DNA): TGTGCCAGCAGTGATGGGAGCCATAGCAATCAGCCCCAGCATTTT. Protein product: CASSDGSHSNQPQHF.

The chain carries TRBV7-9 and TRBJ1-2, with TRBD1 as a possible D gene (6 bases). Trimming stripped 5 bases from V and 4 bases from J, with 17 bases between. CDR1 is SEHNR and CDR2 is FQNEAQ in the germline V gene (reference sequence). This CDR3 contains 15 residues. CDR3 amino acids: CASSPPTGRGYGYTF. For the CDR3, the DNA is TGTGCCAGCAGCCCCCCGACAGGCCGTGGCTATGGCTACACCTTC.

V and J are TRBV7-3 and TRBJ1-1; D call uncertain. The germline V gene encodes CDR1 SGHTA and CDR2 FQGTGA. Trimming left V 1 base short and J 5 bases short, with 11 bases between. The CDR3 length is 14 residues. Here the CDR3 reads CASSLNTGGTEAFF. CDR3 DNA sequence: TGTGCCAGCAGCTTAAACACCGGAGGAACTGAAGCTTTCTTT.

This rearrangement joins TRBV15 to TRBJ2-4, with D maybe TRBD2 (6 bases). The CDR3 sequence is 20 residues long. Germline values: CDR1 LNHNV, CDR2 YYDKDF (reference sequence). Trimming shortened V by 5 bases and J by 0 bases, and 26 bases separated the two germline ends. CDR3 sequence reads: CATSGGKKRDLLIAKNIQYF. The CDR3 DNA reads TGTGCCACCAGCGGGGGGAAGAAGAGGGACCTACTTATAGCCAAAAACATTCAGTACTTC.

The chain recombines TRBV5-6 with TRBJ1-5, with a weak D call TRBD1 (6 bases). V was pared by 4 bases and J by 2 bases, with 13 bases between. Germline V gene sequence: CDR1 SGHDT, CDR2 YYEEEE. This CDR3 region has 15 residues. The chain's CDR3 is CASSTGTDRNQPQHF. As DNA, the CDR3 is TGTGCCAGCAGCACAGGGACGGACCGCAATCAGCCCCAGCATTTT.